Listed below are T cell receptor beta chains from one sample, sequenced in a study of T-cell memory formation after mild COVID-19. TCRdb recomputed calls from the 5' RACE reads with MiXCR, one row per CDR3 protein. Of around 500,000 distinct CDR3 sequences in the sample, around a sixth are singletons; the top ten hold around an eighth. Sequencing used PBMCs or a T cell subset sorted from them (not recorded which). The receptors were sampled from an adult woman who had mild COVID-19 (a few samples of this study predate the infection). Cell type and time point are not known. Both conserved end residues are part of each CDR3.

J gene: TRBJ1-2; V gene: TRBV5-1; CDR3 protein: CASSLAGRGGGYTF
J gene: TRBJ2-3; V gene: TRBV12-3/TRBV12-4; CDR3 protein: CASSLYSGSLPDTQYF
J gene: TRBJ2-3; V gene: TRBV7-9; CDR3 protein: CASSSPDRISTDTQYF
J gene: TRBJ1-1; V gene: TRBV5-1; CDR3 protein: CASSGGTGAGTEAFF
J gene: TRBJ1-1; V gene: TRBV27; CDR3 protein: CASSVRVGNTEAFF
J gene: TRBJ2-1; V gene: TRBV20-1; CDR3 protein: CSARAANNEQFF
J gene: TRBJ2-5; V gene: TRBV4-2; CDR3 protein: CASSSTSGETQYF
J gene: TRBJ1-1; V gene: TRBV14; CDR3 protein: CASSQRRTVWNTEAFF
J gene: TRBJ1-2; V gene: TRBV29-1; CDR3 protein: CSVLDSTNYGYTF
J gene: TRBJ2-7; V gene: TRBV6-5; CDR3 protein: CASSYSPLGISYEQYF
J gene: TRBJ2-7; V gene: TRBV12-3/TRBV12-4; CDR3 protein: CASGQVGRYEQYF
J gene: TRBJ2-7; V gene: TRBV29-1; CDR3 protein: CSVLGKMSYEQYF
J gene: TRBJ2-1; V gene: TRBV20-1; CDR3 protein: CSASWPNEQFF
J gene: TRBJ2-3; V gene: TRBV20-1; CDR3 protein: CSGGPGDTQYF
J gene: TRBJ2-3; V gene: TRBV12-3/TRBV12-4; CDR3 protein: CASSPALLGTFTDTQYF
J gene: TRBJ1-6; V gene: TRBV20-1; CDR3 protein: CSARVGLAGSSGNSPLHF
J gene: TRBJ2-3; V gene: TRBV6-5; CDR3 protein: CASRPAAKRETDTQYF
J gene: TRBJ1-3; V gene: TRBV6-1; CDR3 protein: CASKGTGRNTIYF
J gene: TRBJ2-3; V gene: TRBV4-1; CDR3 protein: CASSQGTSPDTQYF
J gene: TRBJ2-3; V gene: TRBV7-9; CDR3 protein: CASSSYQGGDTQYF
J gene: TRBJ1-1; V gene: TRBV7-9; CDR3 protein: CASSLSSGRGGTEAFF
J gene: TRBJ2-6; V gene: TRBV20-1; CDR3 protein: CSARDQEANSGANVLTF